The subject of this entry is one T cell receptor (beta chain). These data originate in a study of blood T cell repertoires in COVID-19. Study in general: The origin of the acute and convalescent COVID-19 samples was the United States, Italy and Spain. T cells, B-cell-depleted T cells, or PBMCs supplied cDNA or gDNA.

Measured with immunoSEQ multiplex PCR; TCRdb has only the in-frame clones, and not every one. Among 90,000 or so clones listed, more than 75% were seen once. Between the trimmed V and J ends, which lost 3 bases and 11 bases, there was a span of 22 bases. The germline CDR1 and CDR2 sequences are DFQATT and SNEGSKA (reference sequence). This CDR3 spans 14 amino acids. The V and J genes are TRBV20-1 and TRBJ1-1; TRBD1 is a possible D gene (6 bases). The receptor was derived from a human donor in a cohort sampled during active COVID-19. The source material was peripheral blood. This CDR3 is CSASGPGTPGNAFF. The CDR3 DNA reads as TGCAGTGCTAGTGGCCCCGGGACACCGGGCAATGCTTTCTTT.